Here is one T cell receptor (beta chain) with its context. Its target antigen remains unknown. Base qualities were left out, and no much larger clone turns up one base away. The germline V gene (reference sequence) provides CDR1 MNHEY and CDR2 SMNVEV. Its CDR3 holds 14 amino acids, cysteine through phenylalanine. The sequence is cut down to CDR3 DNA, 42 bases in frame from base 1. Trimming at the junction amounts to 4 bases on V and 6 bases on J, and the germline ends lie 13 bases apart. This sample stems from a study of T cell responses to AZD1222 COVID-19 vaccine (dated by TCRdb to the early 2020s). With respect to the entire study: AZD1222 recipients whose second dose came at about 4 weeks and those whose second dose came at about 12 weeks were combined into one group, since spike-specific TCR depth and breadth did not differ between the two schedules. A total of 233 trial participants underwent TCR sequencing, of whom more than 200 had received two doses of AZD1222 and about 25 had received two doses of the MenACWY control vaccine. Enrollment into the trials was organized by age into subgroups of 18-55, 56-69 and 70-plus years, and those subgroups contained roughly 160, 29 and 62 TCR-sequenced participants, respectively.

The intended sense of this specimen's time point label: baseline before first vaccination. Vaccinee samples came from UK trials COV001 and COV002, including a single-blind randomized controlled phase 2/3 trial of AZD1222 (ChAdOx1 nCoV-19) in healthy adults. Trial participant PBMC samples were collected at day 0 and day 28 after the second dose for TCRbeta chain sequencing. What the work shows at the level of the full study, not this receptor alone: The 56-69-year group was small, and its depth increase did not reach significance, likely because of low power. Conclusions about previously exposed vaccinees are limited, since just five or six AZD1222 recipients were seropositive for SARS-CoV-2 at baseline. The vaccine-associated CD4 TCRs covered the entire spike protein, and the dominant responses fell in regions 160-218 and 743-854. Epitopes outside the regions mutated in the B.1.351 and B.1.1.7 variants were reportedly recognized by nearly half of the unique spike-specific TCRs. Participants were mostly white British and included more females than males, and it was suggested by the authors that clonal diversity may have been underestimated. After two AZD1222 doses, spike-specific TCR breadth and depth were significantly higher than at day 0 and than in MenACWY recipients. Because no samples from the day 14 peak response were available, repertoires could be characterized only after the peak T cell response.

The CDR3 regions of human TCRbeta chains were analyzed by immunosequencing. Per the original workflow: TCRs in the repertoires were compared against a reference library of SARS-CoV-2-specific TCRs that had been generated with the MIRA antigen-specificity platform. Breadth meant the fraction of unique TCRs that were SARS-CoV-2-associated, whereas depth meant the fraction of total T cells that were SARS-CoV-2-associated. Using the MIRA data, each spike-specific TCR was assigned both to the spike region to which the TCR was reactive and to a CD4 or CD8 class. Log10-transformed breadth and depth values were compared by one-way ANOVA with Sidak's multiple comparisons tests. TCRdb's version of the immuneACCESS table is confined to in-frame rearrangements and falls short of the full clone set. An unresolved V gene accounts for under half of the shortfall where checked; the remainder is of unknown origin. The DNA gave D and trimming, while V, J and clone size come from that table. The sample table lists roughly 120,000 clones, roughly 94% of them with a count of one. Of the sample, roughly 7% falls within the top ten clones.

The source material was peripheral blood, sampled on day 0 of AZD1222 vaccination. The TCR originated in an adult in good health. The chain uses TRBV27 and TRBJ1-5, and perhaps TRBD1 as D gene, on 5 matching bases. In nucleotides, the sequence is TGTGCCAGCAGTTATGACAGCCTTCGTCAGCCCCAGCATTTT. This sequence encodes CASSYDSLRQPQHF.